This T cell receptor (beta chain) was observed in a study of blood T cell repertoires in COVID-19. In the study overall: Whether acute or convalescent, the COVID-19 samples came from the United States, Italy and Spain. Nucleic acid was either cDNA or gDNA, and it came from T cells, B-cell-depleted T cells, or PBMCs.

The CDR3 covers 13 residues. The germline gives CDR1 SGHRS, CDR2 YFSETQ. V lost 5 bases to trimming and J lost 3 bases; unmatched junction nucleotides: 3. Per the original data handling: Cell counts per sample came from amplifying reference gene primers. Sequencing used immunoSEQ multiplex PCR; TCRdb keeps in-frame clones, though not all of them. For V, J and clone size, that table is used; D and trimming come from the DNA. The sample lists over 100,000 clones; about 89% were seen once. Material: peripheral blood. The chain employs TRBV5-1 and TRBJ2-5, with 8 bases aligning to TRBD2. This TCR derives from a human donor with acute or convalescent COVID-19. The donor label of this sample is uncertain. The CDR3 sequence is CASSVLAEETQYF. The CDR3 DNA reads as TGCGCCAGCAGTGTACTAGCGGAAGAGACCCAGTACTTC.